The rows below give T cell receptor beta chains drawn from one sample of a study of cytomegalovirus exposure and HLA in healthy donors. TCRdb keeps only in-frame clones here, not all; method: immunoSEQ multiplex PCR. This sample's table reports fewer than 150,000 clones. Sequences were obtained from PBMCs. These receptors originate from a woman in her sixties or seventies in good health and CMV-seronegative. The CDR3 runs from the conserved cysteine through the conserved F or W. A D gene is named only where the DNA matches it firmly.

d_gene	v_gene	j_gene	CDR3nt	CDR3aa
-	TRBV5-1	TRBJ1-2	TGCGCCAGCAGCTTGGACAGGGAGGGCTACACCTTC	CASSLDREGYTF
-	TRBV18	TRBJ2-1	TGTGCCAGCTCACCACCTCACACCTACAATGAGCAGTTCTTC	CASSPPHTYNEQFF
TRBD1	TRBV28	TRBJ2-2	TGTGCCAGCAGTGACAGGGGCCGATCGGGTTGGGGCGGGGAGCTGTTTTTT	CASSDRGRSGWGGELFF
-	TRBV11-2	TRBJ1-1	TGTGCCAGCACTCCCGGGTCGGGGGGGAGAACTGAAGCTTTCTTT	CASTPGSGGRTEAFF
-	TRBV6-1	TRBJ1-3	TGTGCCAGCAGTGAAGGAGGAGACACCATATATTTT	CASSEGGDTIYF
TRBD1	TRBV28	TRBJ1-6	TGTGCCAGCAGGGGTGGACAGGGAGGCAATTCACCCCTCCACTTT	CASRGGQGGNSPLHF
-	TRBV19	TRBJ1-1	TGTGCCACCACGGGGAACACTGAAGCTTTCTTT	CATTGNTEAFF
TRBD1	TRBV7-9	TRBJ1-2	TGTGCCAGCAGCTCCGGGACAGGGGGCGGTTATGGCTACACCTTC	CASSSGTGGGYGYTF
-	TRBV2	TRBJ1-6	TGTGCCAGCAGTGTGACGGAGAATTCACCCCTCCACTTT	CASSVTENSPLHF
TRBD1	TRBV6-6	TRBJ1-5	TGTGCCAGAAGGGACAGGGGGCGCCGAAGCAATCAGCCCCAGCATTTT	CARRDRGRRSNQPQHF
TRBD1	TRBV27	TRBJ1-1	TGTGCCAGCAGTCTCGCCGGCGCAGGGGGCCGGGGTCCTGGTGAAGCTTTCTTT	CASSLAGAGGRGPGEAFF
-	TRBV29-1	TRBJ2-1	TGCAGCGCCCCACAGGGAATGGGTTACAATGAGCAGTTCTTC	CSAPQGMGYNEQFF
-	TRBV6-1	TRBJ2-3	TGTGCCAGCAGTGCTCCAGGGTCAGATACGCAGTATTTT	CASSAPGSDTQYF
TRBD2	TRBV6-4	TRBJ2-3	TGTGCCAGCGGGACTAGCGGGAGTGGGACAGATACGCAGTATTTT	CASGTSGSGTDTQYF
-	TRBV2	TRBJ1-1	TGTGCCAGCAGTATTCTTCTAGGGAACACTGAAGCTTTCTTT	CASSILLGNTEAFF
-	TRBV30	TRBJ1-5	TGTGCCTGGAGTGTCCTTGGTAGTCAGCCCCAGCATTTT	CAWSVLGSQPQHF
TRBD2	TRBV19	TRBJ2-7	TGTGCCAGTAGTTCCGGGACTAGCATTTCCTACGAGCAGTACTTC	CASSSGTSISYEQYF
-	TRBV16	TRBJ2-7	TGTGCCAGCAGCCAAGAGACAGTACGAGCCGACTTC	CASSQETVRADF
TRBD2	TRBV27	TRBJ2-7	TGTGCCAGCAGAGAGACTAGCGGGACACCATACGAGCAGTACTTC	CASRETSGTPYEQYF
-	TRBV2	TRBJ1-3	TGTGCCAGCACTCAGGGGCAGGTTAACACCATATATTTT	CASTQGQVNTIYF
TRBD1	TRBV19	TRBJ1-1	TGTGCCAGTAGTATTAGGACAGGAGGGAACACTGAAGCTTTCTTT	CASSIRTGGNTEAFF
-	TRBV7-3	TRBJ2-3	TGTGCCAGCAGCGGCGGGCCTCTAGGCACAGATACGCAGTATTTT	CASSGGPLGTDTQYF
TRBD1	TRBV7-8	TRBJ1-1	TGTGCCAGCAGCTTAACCGACAGGGGGAACACTGAAGCTTTCTTT	CASSLTDRGNTEAFF
TRBD1	TRBV23-1	TRBJ1-1	TGCGCCAGCAGTCACCAAGACAGGGGGGGGACTGAAGCTTTCTTT	CASSHQDRGGTEAFF
-	TRBV6-5	TRBJ1-1	TGTGCCAGCACCGGCGGGACTGAAGCTTTCTTT	CASTGGTEAFF
TRBD1	TRBV29-1	TRBJ1-5	TGCAGCGGGGGACAGGGGGTCGGTCAGCCCCAGCATTTT	CSGGQGVGQPQHF
-	TRBV6-7	TRBJ2-1	TGTGCCAGCAGTTCTACCAATGAGCAGTTCTTC	CASSSTNEQFF
TRBD2	TRBV19	TRBJ2-1	TGTGCCAGTAGTATCTCGAGCGGGGCTGGTCGCAATGAGCAGTTCTTC	CASSISSGAGRNEQFF
TRBD2	TRBV2	TRBJ2-7	TGTGCCAGCCCCAAAGCCGGACTAGCGGGAGAAACCTACGAGCAGTACTTC	CASPKAGLAGETYEQYF
TRBD1	TRBV15	TRBJ1-5	TGTGCCACCAGCAGACCTGGACAGGGAATATCCAATCAGCCCCAGCATTTT	CATSRPGQGISNQPQHF
-	TRBV10-3	TRBJ1-6	TGTGCCATCAGTGAGTCACAGGGTTCACCCCTCCACTTT	CAISESQGSPLHF
TRBD1	TRBV2	TRBJ2-5	TGTGCCAGCAGTGAAGCGCGACAGGGGAGAGAGACCCAGTACTTC	CASSEARQGRETQYF
-	TRBV7-9	TRBJ2-7	TGTGCCAGCCAAGCTTCTCTGCGAGTGCGCTCCTACGAGCAGTACTTC	CASQASLRVRSYEQYF
TRBD1	TRBV25-1	TRBJ2-1	TGTGCCAGCAGTGAACCCGGACAGGGAGTCGGCGATGAGCAGTTCTTC	CASSEPGQGVGDEQFF
TRBD1	TRBV7-3	TRBJ1-1	TGTGCCAGCAGCCGCGGGGACAGTCCTACTGAAGCTTTCTTT	CASSRGDSPTEAFF
TRBD2	TRBV27	TRBJ2-5	TGTGCCAGCAGTACCCCTCGGGGGGGACAAGAGACCCAGTACTTC	CASSTPRGGQETQYF
-	TRBV7-8	TRBJ1-2	TGTGCCAGCAGCTTATCCACACGCAACTATGGCTACACCTTC	CASSLSTRNYGYTF